This T cell receptor (beta chain) derives from a study of a mutant IDH1 vaccine in newly diagnosed glioma. For the study at large: Investigators started vaccination 4-6 weeks after radiotherapy alone, or with temozolomide cycles. Earlier treatment was radiotherapy, temozolomide, or both, with most getting both.

Using immunoSEQ multiplex PCR, the repertoire was profiled, and TCRdb retains in-frame clones only, with some absent. Found here are about 58,000 clones, 84% of them singletons; the top ten hold over 7%. V lost 5 bases and J lost 1; bases outside the gene matches: 3. This CDR3 is built from 14 residues. Per the germline V gene, CDR1 is MDHEN and CDR2 is SYDVKM. Time point reported: week 5, during vaccination. Each dose delivered 300 ug of mutant IDH1 20-mer peptide subcutaneously with imiquimod. Overall study findings and caveats: Pseudoprogression looked unconnected to shifts in top peripheral T cell clonotypes. Vaccination induced immune responses in around 93% of patients.

Worth noting for this clone: Its matching antigen is unknown.

This TCR was recovered from a woman aged 50 to 60 with glioma. The source was PBMCs, collected from a glioma patient whose treatment included an IDH1 peptide vaccine. The chain has TRBV28 and TRBJ2-3, with 7 bases aligning to TRBD1. CDR3 sequence (DNA): TGTGCCAGCAGTGCCCAGGGGGGCACAGATACGCAGTATTTT. Translated: CASSAQGGTDTQYF.